This TCR beta chain was identified during a study of blood T cells in healthy people across ages. Findings and limits, study-wide: Any conclusive comparison of naive versus antigen-experienced cells was prevented by using unsorted PBMCs.

Those donating, healthy Caucasian individuals from Russia, were aged roughly 6 to 100. A minimum of 5.5 micrograms of total RNA was extracted per sample. Comments on this clonotype: Its antigen is not known.

Trimming removed 5 bases from V and 0 bases from J, with 12 bases in between. The CDR3 has 15 amino acids. Germline V gene lookup returns CDR1 MNHEY and CDR2 SVGAGI. PCR was performed a second time for about 7 to 12 cycles using a sample-barcoded 5' primer and a J-beta primer mix. Each of the cDNA molecules was tagged by a template-switch adaptor with 12 random nucleotides. Each CDR3 protein gets one entry after TCRdb re-called the 5' RACE reads with MiXCR. The sample shows roughly 800,000 distinct CDR3 sequences, roughly 64% of them seen only once. The V and J genes are TRBV6-5 and TRBJ2-3; D uncertain. Sequenced sample: blood. This receptor was identified in a man aged 30-40 years in good health. This CDR3 is CASSTRRFSTDTQYF. The DNA for the CDR3 is TGTGCCAGCAGTACGCGGCGCTTTAGCACAGATACGCAGTATTTT.